This T cell receptor (beta chain) was sequenced during a study of blood T cell repertoires in COVID-19. This CDR3 has 16 residues. Germline V gene lookup returns CDR1 SGHVS and CDR2 FNYEAQ. The J segment lost 6 bases and the V segment lost 1 base, leaving 6 bases of the junction unmatched. Here immunoSEQ multiplex PCR was the method, and the copy in TCRdb shows in-frame clones only, minus some. The sample consists of 260,000 or so clones, 75% to 90% of them appearing once. The receptor was isolated from a human donor in a cohort sampled during active COVID-19. The gene calls are TRBV7-6 and TRBJ2-3; 11 nucleotides agree with TRBD2. The sample consisted of peripheral blood. The CDR3 loop reads CASSLELAGGSDTQYF. CDR3 nucleotide sequence: TGTGCCAGCAGCTTAGAGTTAGCGGGAGGGTCGGATACGCAGTATTTT.